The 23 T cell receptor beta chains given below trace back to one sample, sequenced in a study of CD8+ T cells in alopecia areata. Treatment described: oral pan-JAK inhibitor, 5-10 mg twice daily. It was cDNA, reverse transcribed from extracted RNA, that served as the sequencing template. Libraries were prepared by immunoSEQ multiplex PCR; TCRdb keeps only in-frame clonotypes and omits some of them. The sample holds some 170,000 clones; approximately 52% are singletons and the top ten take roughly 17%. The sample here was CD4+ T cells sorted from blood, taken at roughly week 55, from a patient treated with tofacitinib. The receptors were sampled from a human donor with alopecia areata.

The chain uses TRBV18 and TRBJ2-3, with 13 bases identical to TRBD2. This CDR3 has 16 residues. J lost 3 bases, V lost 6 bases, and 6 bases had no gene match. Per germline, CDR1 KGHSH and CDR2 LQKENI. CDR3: CASSQWTSGGTDTQYF. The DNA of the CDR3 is TGTGCCAGCTCCCAATGGACTAGCGGGGGAACAGATACGCAGTATTTT. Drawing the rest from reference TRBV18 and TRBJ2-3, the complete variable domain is NAGVMQNPRHLVRRRGQEARLRCSPMKGHSHVYWYRQLPEEGLKFMVYLQKENIIDESGMPKERFSAEFPKEGPSILRIQQVVRGDSAAYFCASSQWTSGGTDTQYFGPGTRLTVL.

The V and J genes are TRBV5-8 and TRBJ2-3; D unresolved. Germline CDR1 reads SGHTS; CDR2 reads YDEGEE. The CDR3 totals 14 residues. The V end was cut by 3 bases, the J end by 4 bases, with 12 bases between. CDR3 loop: CASSYSMGSDTQYF. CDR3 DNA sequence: TGTGCCAGCAGCTATTCAATGGGGTCAGATACGCAGTATTTT.

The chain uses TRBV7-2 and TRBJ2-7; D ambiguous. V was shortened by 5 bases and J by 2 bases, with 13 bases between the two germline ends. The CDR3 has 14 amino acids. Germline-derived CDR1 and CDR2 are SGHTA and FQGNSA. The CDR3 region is CASSKPEPPYEQYF. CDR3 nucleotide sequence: TGTGCCAGCAGCAAACCCGAGCCGCCCTACGAGCAGTACTTC.

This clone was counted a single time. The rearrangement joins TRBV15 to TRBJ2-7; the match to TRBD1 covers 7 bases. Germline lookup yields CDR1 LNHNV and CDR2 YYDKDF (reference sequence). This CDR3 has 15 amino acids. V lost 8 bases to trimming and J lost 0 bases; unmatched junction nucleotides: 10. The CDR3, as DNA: TGTGCCACCTCCAGGGGACAGCTTCTCTCCTACGAGCAGTACTTC. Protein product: CATSRGQLLSYEQYF.

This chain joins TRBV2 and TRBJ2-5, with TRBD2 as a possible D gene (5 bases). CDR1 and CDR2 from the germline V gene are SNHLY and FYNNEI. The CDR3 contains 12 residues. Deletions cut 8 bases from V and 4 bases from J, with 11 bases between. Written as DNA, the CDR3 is TGTGCCAGCCAGGTGCTAGCAGAGACCCAGTACTTC. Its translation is CASQVLAETQYF.

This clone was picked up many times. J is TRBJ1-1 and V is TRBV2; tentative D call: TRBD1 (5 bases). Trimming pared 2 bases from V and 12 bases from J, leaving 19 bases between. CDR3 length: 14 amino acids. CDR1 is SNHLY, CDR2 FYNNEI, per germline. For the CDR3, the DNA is TGTGCCAGCAGTGAAAGTTCCGGGGCCGGAGCACCTTTCTTT. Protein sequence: CASSESSGAGAPFF.

CDR3 in DNA: TGTGCCACCAGCAGAGGCGGCCTAGCCAAAAACATTCAGTACTTC. The encoded protein is CATSRGGLAKNIQYF. The V call is TRBV15, the J call TRBJ2-4, with D unresolved. V was shortened by 1 base and J by 0 bases, with 7 bases between the two germline ends. The CDR3 loop spans 15 amino acids. The germline gives CDR1 LNHNV, CDR2 YYDKDF (reference sequence).

The DNA for the CDR3 is TGTGCCAGCAGTTCCGAGGTGTCCGGGACTAGCGGGGTTGAGACCCAGTACTTC. Protein sequence: CASSSEVSGTSGVETQYF. The gene calls are TRBV28 and TRBJ2-5, with 13 bases matching TRBD2. Germline-derived CDR1 and CDR2 are MDHEN and SYDVKM. This CDR3 region has 18 residues. Trimming took 4 bases from V and 5 from J; bases not matched to a gene: 13.

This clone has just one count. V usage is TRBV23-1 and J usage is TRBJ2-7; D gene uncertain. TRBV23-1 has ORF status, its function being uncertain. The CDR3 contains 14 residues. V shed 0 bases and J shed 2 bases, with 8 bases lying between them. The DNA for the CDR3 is TGCGCCAGCAGTCAATCGCCAAAGGCCTACGAGCAGTACTTC. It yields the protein CASSQSPKAYEQYF.

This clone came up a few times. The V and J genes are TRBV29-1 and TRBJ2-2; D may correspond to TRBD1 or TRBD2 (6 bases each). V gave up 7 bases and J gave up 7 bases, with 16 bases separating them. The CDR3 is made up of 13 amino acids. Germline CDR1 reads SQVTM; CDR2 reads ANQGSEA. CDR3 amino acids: CSASKGGGGELFF. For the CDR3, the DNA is TGCAGCGCCAGTAAGGGGGGCGGCGGGGAGCTGTTTTTT.

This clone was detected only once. DNA of the CDR3: TGTGCCAGCAGCCACCGCGACACAGATACGCAGTATTTT. It codes for CASSHRDTDTQYF. The chain is built from TRBV7-3 and TRBJ2-3; unclear D gene. This CDR3 is built from 13 residues. Trimming left V 5 bases short and J 2 bases short, with 8 bases between. Germline-derived CDR1 and CDR2 are SGHTA and FQGTGA.

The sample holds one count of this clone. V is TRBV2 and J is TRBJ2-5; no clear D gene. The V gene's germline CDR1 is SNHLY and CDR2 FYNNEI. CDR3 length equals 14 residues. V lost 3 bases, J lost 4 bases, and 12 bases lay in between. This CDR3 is CASSDKRKGETQYF. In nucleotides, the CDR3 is TGTGCCAGCAGTGATAAGAGAAAGGGAGAGACCCAGTACTTC.

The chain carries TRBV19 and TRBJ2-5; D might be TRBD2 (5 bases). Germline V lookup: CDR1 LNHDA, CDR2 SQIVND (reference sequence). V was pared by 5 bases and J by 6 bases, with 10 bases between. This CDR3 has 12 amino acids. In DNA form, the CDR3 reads TGTGCCAGTAGTCCTAGCACTAAGACCCAGTACTTC. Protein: CASSPSTKTQYF.

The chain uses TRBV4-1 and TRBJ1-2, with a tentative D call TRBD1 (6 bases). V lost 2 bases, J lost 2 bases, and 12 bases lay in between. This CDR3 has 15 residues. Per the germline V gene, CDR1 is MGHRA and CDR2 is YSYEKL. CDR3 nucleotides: TGCGCCAGCAGCCAACCCGAGCAGGGGAACTATGGCTACACCTTC. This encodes CASSQPEQGNYGYTF.

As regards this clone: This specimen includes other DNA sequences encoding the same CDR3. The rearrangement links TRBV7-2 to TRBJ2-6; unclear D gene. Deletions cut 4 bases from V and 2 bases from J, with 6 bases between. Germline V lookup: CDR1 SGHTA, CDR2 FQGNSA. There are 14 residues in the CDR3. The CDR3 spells CASSSTPGANVLTF. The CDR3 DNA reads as TGTGCCAGCAGCTCGACCCCTGGGGCCAACGTCCTGACTTTC.

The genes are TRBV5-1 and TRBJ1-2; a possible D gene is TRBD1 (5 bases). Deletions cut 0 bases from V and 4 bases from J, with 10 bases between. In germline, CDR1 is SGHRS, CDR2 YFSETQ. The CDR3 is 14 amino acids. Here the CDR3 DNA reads TGCGCCAGCAGCTTGGGAGACGGGACCTATGGCTACACCTTC. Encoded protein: CASSLGDGTYGYTF.

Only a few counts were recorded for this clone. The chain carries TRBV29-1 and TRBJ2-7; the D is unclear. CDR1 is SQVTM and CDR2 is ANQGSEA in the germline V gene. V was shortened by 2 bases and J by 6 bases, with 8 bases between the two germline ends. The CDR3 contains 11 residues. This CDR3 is CSVELVGEQYF. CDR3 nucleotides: TGCAGCGTTGAATTGGTTGGCGAGCAGTACTTC.

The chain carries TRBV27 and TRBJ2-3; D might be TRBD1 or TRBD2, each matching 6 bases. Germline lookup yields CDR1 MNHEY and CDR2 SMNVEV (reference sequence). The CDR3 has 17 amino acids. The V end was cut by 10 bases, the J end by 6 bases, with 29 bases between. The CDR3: CANSEDPGAHQRDTQYF. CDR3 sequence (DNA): TGTGCCAACTCTGAGGACCCGGGGGCACACCAACGGGATACGCAGTATTTT.

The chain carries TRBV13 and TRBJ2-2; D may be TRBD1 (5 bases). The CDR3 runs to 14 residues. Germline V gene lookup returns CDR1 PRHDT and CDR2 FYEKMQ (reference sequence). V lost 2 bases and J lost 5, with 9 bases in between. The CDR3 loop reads CASSLQGWTGELFF. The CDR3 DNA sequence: TGTGCCAGCAGCTTACAGGGATGGACCGGGGAGCTGTTTTTT.

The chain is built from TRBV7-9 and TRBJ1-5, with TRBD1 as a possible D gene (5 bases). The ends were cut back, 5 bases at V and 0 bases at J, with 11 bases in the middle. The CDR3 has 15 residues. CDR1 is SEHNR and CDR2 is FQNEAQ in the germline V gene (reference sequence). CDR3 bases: TGTGCCAGCAGCCGAGGGACGGATAGCAATCAGCCCCAGCATTTT. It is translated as CASSRGTDSNQPQHF.

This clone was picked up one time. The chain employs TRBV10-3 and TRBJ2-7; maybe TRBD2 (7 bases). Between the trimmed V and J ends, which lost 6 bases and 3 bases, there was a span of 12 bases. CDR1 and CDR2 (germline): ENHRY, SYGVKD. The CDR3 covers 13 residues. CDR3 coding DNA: TGTGCCATCAGAAGAGGGGGGGACTACGAGCAGTACTTC. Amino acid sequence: CAIRRGGDYEQYF.

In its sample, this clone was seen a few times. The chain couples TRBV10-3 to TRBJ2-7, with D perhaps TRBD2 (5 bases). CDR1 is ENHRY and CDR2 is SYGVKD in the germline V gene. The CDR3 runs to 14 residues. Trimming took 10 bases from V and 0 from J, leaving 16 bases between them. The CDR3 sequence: CATKGSGSSYEQYF. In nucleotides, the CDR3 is TGTGCCACCAAAGGGAGTGGAAGCTCCTACGAGCAGTACTTC.

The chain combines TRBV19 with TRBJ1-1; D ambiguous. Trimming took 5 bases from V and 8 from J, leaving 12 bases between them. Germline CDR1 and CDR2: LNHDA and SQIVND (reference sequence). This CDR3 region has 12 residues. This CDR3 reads CASSWSTKEAFF. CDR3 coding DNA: TGTGCCAGTAGTTGGAGCACTAAGGAAGCTTTCTTT.